The 12 T cell receptor beta chains in this list originate from one sample, sequenced in a study of PD-L1 blockade in urothelial cancer. Sequenced by immunoSEQ multiplex PCR; TCRdb stores in-frame clones only, minus some. The sample comprises more than 45,000 clones, around 85% of which are singletons, and approximately 16% rests with the top ten. This specimen was PBMCs, taken around atezolizumab (anti-PD-L1) treatment. The receptors were sampled from a man aged 55 to 70 with urothelial cancer.

V usage is TRBV2 and J usage is TRBJ1-5, with D perhaps matching TRBD1 (5 bases). CDR1 and CDR2 (germline): SNHLY, FYNNEI. The V and J ends lost 4 bases and 5 bases respectively, with 18 bases between them. This CDR3 is built from 16 residues. In DNA form, the CDR3 reads TGTGCCAGCAGTGGACCGAATCAGGGAAAAGATCAGCCCCAGCATTTT. It is translated as CASSGPNQGKDQPQHF.

This clone appeared once. V and J are TRBV2 and TRBJ1-1; TRBD1 agrees at 9 bases. Trimming removed 2 bases from V and 4 bases from J; junction bases left unmatched: 2. CDR3 size: 14 residues. The V gene's germline CDR1 is SNHLY and CDR2 FYNNEI. DNA for the CDR3: TGTGCCAGCAGTGAAACAGGGGGCATCACTGAAGCTTTCTTT. It codes for CASSETGGITEAFF.

This clone has a single count. The chain links TRBV11-2 to TRBJ2-7; D ambiguous. The CDR3 totals 14 residues. The germline gives CDR1 SGHAT, CDR2 FQNNGV. With 0 bases removed from V and 7 bases from J, the gap between germline ends came to 13 bases. The CDR3 DNA follows: TGTGCCAGCAGCTTAGAGGTTCAGGTCGGTGAGCAGTACTTC. Translating it yields CASSLEVQVGEQYF.

The CDR3 region is CASSLATTPPAYF. DNA for the CDR3: TGTGCCAGCAGCTTAGCGACTACGCCCCCTGCGTACTTC. The V call is TRBV11-2, the J call TRBJ2-7; maybe TRBD2 (5 bases). V lost 1 base to trimming and J lost 12 bases, with 16 bases between them. This CDR3 has 13 residues. Germline V gene lookup returns CDR1 SGHAT and CDR2 FQNNGV.

V and J are TRBV5-6 and TRBJ1-2, with no clear D. The ends were cut back, 3 bases at V and 5 bases at J, with 11 bases in the middle. The CDR3 totals 13 residues. The germline V gene encodes CDR1 SGHDT and CDR2 YYEEEE. The DNA of the CDR3 is TGTGCCAGCAGCTCCGATGAGGAATATGGCTACACCTTC. As protein: CASSSDEEYGYTF.

V and J are TRBV7-2 and TRBJ2-4; D unresolved. Looked up from germline, CDR1 is SGHTA and CDR2 is FQGNSA. V lost 5 bases, J lost 0 bases, and 17 bases lay in between. The CDR3 is 17 amino acids. CDR3 protein: CASSPARLSLAKNIQYF. The CDR3 DNA follows: TGTGCCAGCAGCCCCGCCCGACTCAGTCTAGCCAAAAACATTCAGTACTTC.

The chain couples TRBV5-1 to TRBJ2-3; maybe TRBD2 (7 bases). CDR3 length: 14 residues. The V end lost 2 bases, the J end lost 3 bases, and 10 bases lay between the germline ends. Germline CDR1 reads SGHRS; CDR2 reads YFSETQ. CDR3 loop: CASSLQGGTDTQYF. CDR3 bases: TGCGCCAGCAGCTTACAGGGAGGGACAGATACGCAGTATTTT.

This chain links TRBV10-3 with TRBJ1-1; maybe TRBD1 (5 bases). V lost 11 bases and J 5 bases, leaving 21 bases between the germline ends. From germline, CDR1 is ENHRY and CDR2 SYGVKD. This CDR3 is 14 amino acids long. CDR3 nucleotide sequence: TGTGCCGCCTTAACCTCCAGGGTAGGGACTGAAGCTTTCTTT. It encodes CAALTSRVGTEAFF.

The chain links TRBV27 to TRBJ1-5, with D possibly matching TRBD1 (5 bases). The CDR3 is 14 residues long. Trimming shortened V by 3 bases and J by 2 bases, and 8 bases separated the two germline ends. From germline, CDR1 is MNHEY and CDR2 SMNVEV (reference sequence). The CDR3 region has the DNA TGTGCCAGCAGTTTGGGGGGTCGCAATCAGCCCCAGCATTTT. Protein sequence: CASSLGGRNQPQHF.

This clone was observed a single time. The chain links TRBV11-3 to TRBJ2-5; 7 bases line up with TRBD2. This CDR3 is 12 amino acids long. CDR1 and CDR2 (germline): SGHNT, YENEEA. V shed 4 bases, J shed 7 bases, and the junction held 3 bases outside the gene matches. The CDR3 sequence is CASSYERGTQYF. The CDR3 DNA is TGTGCCAGCAGCTACGAGCGGGGGACCCAGTACTTC. Complete variable domain (other parts from reference TRBV11-3 and TRBJ2-5): EAGVVQSPRYKIIEKKQPVAFWCNPISGHNTLYWYLQNLGQGPELLIRYENEEAVDDSQLPKDRFSAERLKGVDSTLKIQPAELGDSAVYLCASSYERGTQYFGPGTRLLVL.

The V call is TRBV27, the J call TRBJ2-7, with TRBD1 identical over 8 bases. The junction had 12 bases not matched to a gene; V was cut back by 6 bases and J by 2 bases. The CDR3 is 16 residues long. The germline V gene encodes CDR1 MNHEY and CDR2 SMNVEV (reference sequence). CDR3 in DNA: TGTGCCAGCAGCTGGGGCCTTCCGGGACAGGCCTACGAGCAGTACTTC. It is translated as CASSWGLPGQAYEQYF.

The V gene is TRBV19, the J gene TRBJ1-2; TRBD1 matches at 7 bases. The CDR3 has 14 amino acids. The germline gives CDR1 LNHDA, CDR2 SQIVND (reference sequence). Trimming removed 1 base from V and 6 bases from J; junction bases left unmatched: 5. CDR3 loop: CASSIVDRDDGYTF. CDR3 bases: TGTGCCAGTAGTATAGTCGACAGGGACGATGGCTACACCTTC.